The next 9 T cell receptor beta chains were all read from a single sample in a study of T-cell memory formation after mild COVID-19. TCRdb processed the 5' RACE reads anew with MiXCR; each CDR3 protein has one entry. The profile shows about 390,000 distinct CDR3 sequences, roughly 15% of them singletons. The specimen was PBMCs or a T cell subset sorted from them (not recorded which). These TCRs come from a man aged 18-30 years who had mild COVID-19 (a few samples of this study predate the infection). Cell type and time point are not known.

This clonotype has just a few counts. The J gene is TRBJ2-1, the V gene TRBV3-1, with TRBD2 matching 10 bases. Germline lookup yields CDR1 LGHDT and CDR2 YNNKEL (reference sequence). The ends lost 4 bases at V and 9 bases at J; junction bases unmatched: 12. This CDR3 region has 16 residues. The chain's CDR3 is CASSRIAGGRTGEQFF. CDR3 bases: TGTGCCAGCAGCCGGATAGCGGGGGGCCGGACCGGTGAGCAGTTCTTC.

This clonotype was counted a few times. This chain joins TRBV4-1 and TRBJ2-1; 16 bases agree with TRBD2. The CDR3 totals 16 residues. Trimming removed 1 base from V and 13 bases from J; junction bases left unmatched: 7. From germline, CDR1 is MGHRA and CDR2 YSYEKL. CDR3: CASSQAGTSGGASQFF. CDR3 sequence (DNA): TGCGCCAGCAGCCAAGCCGGGACTAGCGGGGGGGCTTCTCAGTTCTTC.

In this sample, this clonotype turned up a few times. The chain uses TRBV5-1 and TRBJ2-5; D is uncertain. The ends were cut back, 7 bases at V and 2 bases at J, with 15 bases in the middle. The germline CDR1 and CDR2 sequences are SGHRS and YFSETQ. The CDR3 sequence is 14 residues long. CDR3 sequence reads: CASSGRKPQETQYF. DNA for the CDR3: TGCGCCAGCTCCGGACGGAAACCTCAAGAGACCCAGTACTTC.

The V and J genes are TRBV7-2 and TRBJ2-3; D unresolved. The V end was cut by 5 bases, the J end by 5 bases, with 11 bases between. This CDR3 contains 13 residues. The germline V gene has CDR1 SGHTA and CDR2 FQGNSA. The CDR3 DNA follows: TGTGCCAGCAGCGTGGCCCGGCGAGATACGCAGTATTTT. Translated: CASSVARRDTQYF.

This clonotype occurred a few times. The V call is TRBV7-6, the J call TRBJ2-3; D ambiguous. Between the trimmed V and J ends, which lost 4 bases and 5 bases, there was a span of 7 bases. Per germline, CDR1 SGHVS and CDR2 FNYEAQ. The CDR3 sequence is 12 residues long. CDR3 coding DNA: TGTGCCAGCAGCTCTAACGAAGATACGCAGTATTTT. Protein sequence: CASSSNEDTQYF.

This clonotype was counted a few times. This chain uses TRBV6-6 with TRBJ1-6; the match to TRBD1 covers 7 bases. The germline gives CDR1 MNHNY, CDR2 SVGAGI (reference sequence). The CDR3 length is 15 residues. J lost 10 bases, V lost 0 bases, and 6 bases had no gene match. In DNA, the CDR3 is TGTGCCAGCAGTTACTCGAAGACAGGGTCCTCACCCCTCCACTTT. Protein sequence: CASSYSKTGSSPLHF.

The chain carries TRBV3-2 and TRBJ2-4; the table calls TRBD1, which could not be checked here. TRBV3-2 is assigned pseudogene status. The CDR3 has 18 amino acids. CDR3 in amino acids: CASSPPGKAGPAKNIQYF. For the CDR3, the DNA is TGTGCCAGCAGCCCCCCAGGAAAGGCGGGTCCAGCCAAAAACATTCAGTACTTC.

This clonotype was detected a few times. This chain uses TRBV2 with TRBJ2-7; D is unclear. The CDR3 runs to 14 residues. Trimming took 3 bases from V and 4 from J, leaving 13 bases between them. From germline, CDR1 is SNHLY and CDR2 FYNNEI. This CDR3 reads CASSEFAPGYEQYV. DNA for the CDR3: TGTGCCAGCAGTGAGTTTGCCCCAGGATACGAGCAGTACGTC.

This clonotype was found a few times. CDR3 coding DNA: TGTGCCAGCAGTTATCGGGCAGGGAGGAGCGAGCAGTACTTC. Protein product: CASSYRAGRSEQYF. The genes are TRBV6-5 and TRBJ2-7; tentative D call: TRBD2 (6 bases). Trimming left V 3 bases short and J 6 bases short, with 15 bases between. The CDR3 runs to 14 residues. Germline V gene sequence: CDR1 MNHEY, CDR2 SVGAGI.